Described below is a single T cell receptor beta chain sequence and its context. TCRdb keeps only in-frame clones here, not all; method: immunoSEQ multiplex PCR. The sample contains about 130,000 clones, roughly 86% of which appear only once. Seattle patients were enrolled while actively infected and followed longitudinally. The data were obtained in a study of blood T cell repertoires in COVID-19. Study as a whole: Nucleic acid was either cDNA or gDNA, and it came from T cells, B-cell-depleted T cells, or PBMCs.

This CDR3 has 14 amino acids. V lost 0 bases and J lost 11, with 16 bases in between. Germline CDR1 reads SGHTA; CDR2 reads FQGTGA. The chain uses TRBV7-3 and TRBJ1-1; maybe TRBD1 (5 bases). This receptor was identified in a woman in her 70s with COVID-19, enrolled during active disease. The sample taken for sequencing was peripheral blood. The CDR3 loop is CASSLTQDSLYAFF. Written as DNA, the CDR3 is TGTGCCAGCAGCTTAACTCAAGACAGCCTATACGCTTTCTTT.